This T cell receptor beta chain was sequenced for a study of identical twins. Only a few counts were recorded for this clonotype. Its matching antigen is unknown. Study-wide results and limits: Twins' excess sharing was less marked for out-of-frame beta sequences.

From the 5' RACE reads, TCRdb called clonotypes with MiXCR, one entry per CDR3 protein. The repertoire holds 650,000 to 800,000 distinct CDR3 sequences, roughly 8% seen once, with 0.98% in the top ten. The germline CDR1 and CDR2 sequences are SGDLS and YYNGEE. The CDR3 is 14 residues long. V gave up 0 bases and J gave up 7 bases, with 12 bases separating them. These same data were also listed under a study on yellow fever vaccine responses in identical twins.

Sequenced material: PBMCs. V usage is TRBV9 and J usage is TRBJ2-3; tentative D call: TRBD1 (6 bases). The source is a woman between 18 and 29 years old in good health. The CDR3 DNA reads TGTGCCAGCAGCGTAGGAGGGCAGGGGTATACGCAGTATTTT. This gives the protein CASSVGGQGYTQYF.